This T cell receptor (beta chain) was profiled in a study of T cell clusters in autoimmune cytopenias. Study details: Per sample, median TRB depth was about 52,000 reads, yielding a median around 2,400 distinct clonotypes.

Study findings and constraints: Compared with active autoimmune hepatitis patients, healthy donors showed 2.5 to 3-fold more exclusive TRB clusters. TRB repertoire shifts in secondary cytopenia and chronic lymphocytic leukemia mostly reflected lymphoma, not autoimmunity. Primary autoimmune cytopenia patients seemingly lacked the physiological T cell clusters found in healthy donors.

TRB rearrangements were amplified by touch-down multiplex PCR with mixed TRB-A/B primers. TCRdb reprocessed the multiplex PCR reads and reports one entry per CDR3 protein, with no DNA. This sample contains around 8,000 distinct CDR3 sequences. The CDR3 is made up of 14 amino acids. CDR1 and CDR2 from the germline V gene are KGHSH and LQKENI. About 39,000 genome equivalents of blood DNA were amplified for TRB. Considering frequency, this clonotype is medium-sized (0.01 to 0.1%). What it recognizes is unknown. The chain employs TRBV18 and TRBJ2-2. The clonotype originates from a human donor with an autoimmune cytopenia or autoimmune hepatitis (not recorded which). The specimen was peripheral blood. The CDR3 loop reads CASSPRERAGELFF.